This T cell receptor beta chain was observed in a study of PD-L1 blockade in urothelial cancer. In the study overall: Patients arrived having already received 0 to 3 prior chemotherapy regimens. Per blood sample, T cells had a median of around 140,000.

Templates that were synthetic TCR analogs were spiked into each PCR. Clones were sequenced by immunoSEQ multiplex PCR, and TCRdb holds only the in-frame ones, with some missing. This sample has 66,000 or so clones, with more than 70% found just once. The time point was: peripheral blood 6 weeks after treatment start. The source was PBMCs, collected around atezolizumab (anti-PD-L1) treatment. This TCR came from a man aged 60 to 75 with urothelial cancer.

CDR3 sequence: CASSFHLLRGLNAGELFF. The CDR3, as DNA: TGTGCCAGCAGCTTCCATCTTTTGAGGGGGCTTAACGCCGGGGAGCTGTTTTTT. V usage is TRBV7-2 and J usage is TRBJ2-2; 7 bases agree with TRBD1. The germline V gene encodes CDR1 SGHTA and CDR2 FQGNSA. The CDR3 is 18 residues long. Germline trimming cut 3 bases from V and 6 bases from J; bases unmatched to any gene: 16.